This T cell receptor (beta chain) derives from a study of OX40 agonist ivuxolimab in advanced cancers. At the level of the whole study: Ivuxolimab, which targeted the costimulatory receptor OX40 (CD134), was an agonistic, fully human IgG2 monoclonal antibody. Partial responses occurred in three dose-escalation patients: two with cutaneous melanoma and one with hepatocellular carcinoma. Intravenous ivuxolimab was administered to patients every 2 weeks at six dose levels: 0.01, 0.1, 0.3, 1.5, 3 and 10 mg/kg. The paper reports the monotherapy dose-escalation portion (N of about 56 patients) of the phase I ivuxolimab trial. Prior anti-PD-1, anti-PD-L1 or anti-CTLA-4 therapy was permitted, and checkpoint inhibitors had been received by about 36% of dose-escalation patients. Of the approximately 54 dose-escalation patients, hepatocellular carcinoma was present in around 20, melanoma in roughly 15, renal cell carcinoma in 9 and head and neck cancer in 9. In the dose-escalation cohort, roughly 82% of patients were male, and the mean age was approximately 60 years with a range of roughly 23 to 79. The purpose of peripheral TCRbeta sequencing was to test whether ivuxolimab changed TCR sequence diversity and led to clonal T-cell expansion. The paper's findings and limits, for the study overall: Low levels of normalized T-cell clonal expansion were also seen in some nonresponding patients. Which antigens the clonally expanded peripheral T cells were specific for was not determined. Clonal expansion of both CD4+ and CD8+ blood T cells was observed from baseline to week 6 at doses 0.1 to 3.0 mg/kg. After ivuxolimab, expanded clones were on average more numerous among CD8+ T cells than among CD4+ T cells. In the 0.1-3.0 mg/kg groups, partial responders were among the patients with the lowest normalized peripheral clonal expansion, particularly in CD8+ T cells.

In regard to this clone: Its cognate antigen has yet to be identified. No much larger clonotype is one base removed from it; base qualities were not supplied.

The trial excluded patients who had a history of autoimmune disease or were on systemic immunosuppression. Peripheral blood for TCR sequencing was collected from all dose cohorts at baseline, on cycle 4 day 1, and on cycle 7 day 1. The samples were taken from a phase I, first-in-human, multicenter, open-label dose-escalation trial of ivuxolimab. The trial enrolled adults with locally advanced or metastatic head and neck squamous cell, hepatocellular, melanoma or renal cell carcinoma. CD4+ and CD8+ T cells were sorted separately from peripheral blood before TCR sequencing. To sequence the TCRbeta CDR3 region, genomic DNA was isolated from the sorted cells. The immunoSEQ Assay was used to sequence the TCRbeta CDR3 regions. TCRdb carries this immuneACCESS record with in-frame sequences only. Its versions omit some clonotypes, under half of them owing to an unresolved V gene in the studies checked, with the rest unexplained. The sample table records tens of thousands of clones; over 75% of these occur just once. More than 5.5% of the sample comes from the top ten.

V is pruned by 3 bases and J by 0 bases, leaving 10 bases of the junction without a gene match. From cysteine to phenylalanine, the CDR3 is 18 amino acids long. The kept DNA is CDR3 alone, 54 bases in frame from the first base. Per the germline V gene (reference sequence), LNHDA is the CDR1 and SQIVND is the CDR2. The sequence is built from TRBV19 and TRBJ2-1, and 8 junctional nucleotides match TRBD1. The material sequenced was CD4+ or CD8+ T cells sorted from blood, taken in a trial of the OX40 agonist ivuxolimab. This TCR was sampled from an adult with an advanced solid tumor such as melanoma, head and neck, liver or kidney cancer. The DNA reads as follows: TGTGCCAGTAGTATGGGACAGGCCCGCGGGTACTCCTACAATGAGCAGTTCTTC. Translated, it gives CASSMGQARGYSYNEQFF. Here the CDR3 is joined to the reference TRBV19 and TRBJ2-1 genes, and the full variable domain is: DGGITQSPKYLFRKEGQNVTLSCEQNLNHDAMYWYRQDPGQGLRLIYYSQIVNDFQKGDIAEGYSVSREKKESFPLTVTSAQKNPTAFYLCASSMGQARGYSYNEQFFGPGTRLTVL.